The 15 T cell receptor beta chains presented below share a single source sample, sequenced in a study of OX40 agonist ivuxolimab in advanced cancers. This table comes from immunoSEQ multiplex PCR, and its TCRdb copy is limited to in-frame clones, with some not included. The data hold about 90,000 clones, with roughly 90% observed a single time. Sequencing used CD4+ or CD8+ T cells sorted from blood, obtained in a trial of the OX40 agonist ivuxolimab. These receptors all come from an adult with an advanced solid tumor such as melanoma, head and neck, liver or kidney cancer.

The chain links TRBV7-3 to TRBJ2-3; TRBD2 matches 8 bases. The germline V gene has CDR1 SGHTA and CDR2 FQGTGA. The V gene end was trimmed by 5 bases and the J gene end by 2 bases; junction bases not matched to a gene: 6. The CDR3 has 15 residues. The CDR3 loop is CASSLLAGPTDTQYF. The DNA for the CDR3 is TGTGCCAGCAGCCTGCTAGCGGGTCCCACAGATACGCAGTATTTT.

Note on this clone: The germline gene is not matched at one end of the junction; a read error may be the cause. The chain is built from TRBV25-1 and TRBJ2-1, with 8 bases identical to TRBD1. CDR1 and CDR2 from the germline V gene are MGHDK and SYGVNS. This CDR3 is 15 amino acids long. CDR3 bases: TGTGCCAGCAGTAGGGAATCCCCTCGGAGGGACAGGCTCCTCTTC. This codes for CASSRESPRRDRLLF.

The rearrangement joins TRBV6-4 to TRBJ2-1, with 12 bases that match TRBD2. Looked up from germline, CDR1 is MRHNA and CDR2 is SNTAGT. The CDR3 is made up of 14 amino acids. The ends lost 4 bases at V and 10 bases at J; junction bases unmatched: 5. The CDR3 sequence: CASSALAGGGEQFF. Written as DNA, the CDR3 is TGTGCCAGCAGTGCACTAGCGGGGGGTGGAGAGCAGTTCTTC.

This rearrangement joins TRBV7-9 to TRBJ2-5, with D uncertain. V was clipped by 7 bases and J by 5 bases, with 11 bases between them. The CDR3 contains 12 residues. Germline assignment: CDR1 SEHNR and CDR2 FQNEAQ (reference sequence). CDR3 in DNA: TGTGCCAGCAACCATTTGGTGGAGACCCAGTACTTC. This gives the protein CASNHLVETQYF.

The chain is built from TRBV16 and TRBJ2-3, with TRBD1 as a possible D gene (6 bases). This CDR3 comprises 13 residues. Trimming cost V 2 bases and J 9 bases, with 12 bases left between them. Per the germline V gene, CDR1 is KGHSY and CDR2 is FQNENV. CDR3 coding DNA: TGTGCCAGCAGCCAACCGCAGGGGAAAACGCAGTATTTT. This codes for CASSQPQGKTQYF.

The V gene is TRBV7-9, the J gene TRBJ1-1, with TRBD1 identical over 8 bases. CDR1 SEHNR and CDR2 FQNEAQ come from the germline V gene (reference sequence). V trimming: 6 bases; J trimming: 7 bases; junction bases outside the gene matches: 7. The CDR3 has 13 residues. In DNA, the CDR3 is TGTGCCAGCAGTTCAGGGGGCTTCGGTGAAGCTTTCTTT. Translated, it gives CASSSGGFGEAFF.

CDR3 region: CAWAKGHQETQYF. DNA of the CDR3: TGTGCCTGGGCCAAGGGGCACCAAGAGACCCAGTACTTC. The rearrangement links TRBV30 to TRBJ2-5; D perhaps matches TRBD1 (5 bases). In germline, CDR1 is GTSNPN, CDR2 SVGIG (reference sequence). With 5 bases removed from V and 0 bases from J, the gap between germline ends came to 10 bases. CDR3 length: 13 residues.

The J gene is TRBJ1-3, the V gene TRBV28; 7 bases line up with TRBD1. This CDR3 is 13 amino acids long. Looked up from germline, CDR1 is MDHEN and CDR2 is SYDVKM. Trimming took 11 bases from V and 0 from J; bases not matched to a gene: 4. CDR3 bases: TGTGCCGGACAGGAAAGCTCTGGAAACACCATATATTTT. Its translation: CAGQESSGNTIYF.

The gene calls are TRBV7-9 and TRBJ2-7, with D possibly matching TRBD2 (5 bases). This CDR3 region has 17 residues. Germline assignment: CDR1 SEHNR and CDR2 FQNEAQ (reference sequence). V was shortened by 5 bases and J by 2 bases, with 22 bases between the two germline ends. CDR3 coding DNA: TGTGCCAGCAGCCCTCCACTGCAAACAGCGGTGGCCTACGAGCAGTACTTC. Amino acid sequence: CASSPPLQTAVAYEQYF.

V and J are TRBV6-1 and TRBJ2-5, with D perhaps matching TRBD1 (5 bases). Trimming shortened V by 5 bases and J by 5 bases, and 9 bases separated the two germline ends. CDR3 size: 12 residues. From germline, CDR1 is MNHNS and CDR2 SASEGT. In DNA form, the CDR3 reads TGTGCCAGCAGTTGGGCAGGGGAGACCCAGTACTTC. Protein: CASSWAGETQYF.

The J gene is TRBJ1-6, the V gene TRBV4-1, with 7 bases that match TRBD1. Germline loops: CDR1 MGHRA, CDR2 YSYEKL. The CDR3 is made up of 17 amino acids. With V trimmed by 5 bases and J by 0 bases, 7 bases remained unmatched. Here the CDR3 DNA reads TGCGCCAGCAGCATCGGACAGGCTCGCTCCTATAATTCACCCCTCCACTTT. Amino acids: CASSIGQARSYNSPLHF.

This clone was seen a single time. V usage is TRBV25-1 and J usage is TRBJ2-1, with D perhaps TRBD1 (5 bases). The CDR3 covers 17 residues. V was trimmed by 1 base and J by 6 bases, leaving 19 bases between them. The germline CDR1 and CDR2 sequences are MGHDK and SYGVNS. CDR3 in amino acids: CASSESLGLGASNEQFF. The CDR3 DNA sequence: TGTGCCAGCAGTGAATCCCTGGGTCTTGGGGCAAGCAATGAGCAGTTCTTC. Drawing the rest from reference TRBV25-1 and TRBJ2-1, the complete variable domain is EADIYQTPRYLVIGTGKKITLECSQTMGHDKMYWYQQDPGMELHLIHYSYGVNSTEKGDLSSESTVSRIRTEHFPLTLESARPSHTSQYLCASSESLGLGASNEQFFGPGTRLTVL.

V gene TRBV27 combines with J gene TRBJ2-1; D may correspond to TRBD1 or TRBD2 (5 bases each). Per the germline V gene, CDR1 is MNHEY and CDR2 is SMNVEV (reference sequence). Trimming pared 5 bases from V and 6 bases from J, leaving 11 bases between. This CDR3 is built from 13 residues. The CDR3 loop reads CASSRDPANEQFF. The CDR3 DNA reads TGTGCCAGCAGTCGGGACCCTGCCAATGAGCAGTTCTTC.

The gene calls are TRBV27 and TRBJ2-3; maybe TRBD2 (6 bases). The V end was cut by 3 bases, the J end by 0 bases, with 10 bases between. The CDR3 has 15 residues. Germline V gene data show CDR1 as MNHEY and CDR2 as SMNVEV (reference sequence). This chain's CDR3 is CASSFVGTSTDTQYF. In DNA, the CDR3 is TGTGCCAGCAGTTTTGTAGGGACTAGCACAGATACGCAGTATTTT.

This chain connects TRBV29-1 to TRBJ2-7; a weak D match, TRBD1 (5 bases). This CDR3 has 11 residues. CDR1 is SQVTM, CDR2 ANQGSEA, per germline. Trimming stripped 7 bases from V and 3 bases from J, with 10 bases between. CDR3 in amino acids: CSGQGDYEQYF. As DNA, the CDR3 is TGCAGCGGTCAGGGCGACTACGAGCAGTACTTC.